A single sample is the source of the 26 T cell receptor beta chains below, sequenced in a study of OX40 agonist ivuxolimab in advanced cancers. Profiling relied on immunoSEQ multiplex PCR, and the TCRdb table lists in-frame clones only, not all of them. The sample records under 20,000 clones, around 64% being singletons. Sample: CD4+ or CD8+ T cells sorted from blood, taken in a trial of the OX40 agonist ivuxolimab. These receptors were obtained from an adult with an advanced solid tumor such as melanoma, head and neck, liver or kidney cancer.

This clone is medium-sized in the sample. The chain recombines TRBV19 with TRBJ2-7; the D is unclear. This CDR3 is 15 amino acids long. In germline, CDR1 is LNHDA, CDR2 SQIVND (reference sequence). The V end lost 3 bases, the J end lost 2 bases, and 14 bases lay between the germline ends. The CDR3 DNA sequence: TGTGCCAGTAGTATGGGGTGGACGGCCACCTACGAGCAGTACTTC. Residues: CASSMGWTATYEQYF. Full variable domain (missing parts from reference TRBV19 and TRBJ2-7): DGGITQSPKYLFRKEGQNVTLSCEQNLNHDAMYWYRQDPGQGLRLIYYSQIVNDFQKGDIAEGYSVSREKKESFPLTVTSAQKNPTAFYLCASSMGWTATYEQYFGPGTRLTVT.

The chain has TRBV4-1 and TRBJ2-6, with D unresolved. Germline CDR1 is MGHRA and CDR2 is YSYEKL. The length of the CDR3 is 15 residues. V was clipped by 2 bases and J by 1 base, with 6 bases between them. The CDR3 region has the DNA TGCGCCAGCAGCCAATGGGTATCTGGGGCCAACGTCCTGACTTTC. Encoded protein: CASSQWVSGANVLTF.

This sequence joins TRBV5-1 and TRBJ1-3, with 8 bases that match TRBD1. After removal of 1 base from V and 2 bases from J, the junction contained 5 bases not matched to a gene. The CDR3 runs to 16 residues. Per the germline V gene, CDR1 is SGHRS and CDR2 is YFSETQ. The CDR3 protein is CASSLNRGFAGNTIYF. In DNA, the CDR3 is TGCGCCAGCAGCTTGAACAGGGGGTTTGCTGGAAACACCATATATTTT.

In its sample, this clone was seen once. This chain's CDR3 is CASSFYGDFADTQYF. The CDR3 DNA reads TGTGCCAGCAGCTTTTATGGGGATTTTGCAGATACGCAGTATTTT. J is TRBJ2-3 and V is TRBV5-5; D not certain. This CDR3 is built from 15 residues. Germline CDR1 is SGHKS and CDR2 is YYEKEE (reference sequence). Trimming pared 2 bases from V and 4 bases from J, leaving 14 bases between.

This chain connects TRBV27 to TRBJ2-5; D is possibly TRBD1 (5 bases). The CDR3 has 17 amino acids. The germline V and J ends were trimmed by 2 bases and 3 bases, with 19 bases remaining between them. Germline CDR1 and CDR2: MNHEY and SMNVEV (reference sequence). CDR3 protein: CASSLKGATIKEETQYF. As DNA, the CDR3 is TGTGCCAGCAGTTTAAAAGGGGCCACGATCAAGGAAGAGACCCAGTACTTC.

This clone is deemed medium-sized (0.01 to 0.1%). Other DNA sequences in the sample encode the same CDR3. The chain uses TRBV27 and TRBJ2-7, with D unclear. This CDR3 spans 11 amino acids. The V end was cut by 4 bases, the J end by 1 base, with 2 bases between. Looked up from germline, CDR1 is MNHEY and CDR2 is SMNVEV (reference sequence). The CDR3 DNA follows: TGTGCCAGCAGTTCATCCTACGAGCAGTACTTC. Amino acids: CASSSSYEQYF.

The chain combines TRBV7-9 with TRBJ2-1; D is uncertain. Germline V CDR1 and CDR2: SEHNR, FQNEAQ (reference sequence). Deletions cut 2 bases from V and 6 bases from J, with 2 bases between. This CDR3 region has 11 residues. The CDR3 DNA reads as TGTGCCAGCAGCTTATTCAATGAGCAGTTCTTC. Its protein product is CASSLFNEQFF. The full variable domain, completed using reference TRBV7-9 and TRBJ2-1, is DTGVSQNPRHKITKRGQNVTFRCDPISEHNRLYWYRQTLGQGPEFLTYFQNEAQLEKSRLLSDRFSAERPKGSFSTLEIQRTEQGDSAMYLCASSLFNEQFFGPGTRLTVL.

V usage is TRBV7-9 and J usage is TRBJ1-1, with a tentative D call TRBD1 (5 bases). The CDR3 runs to 13 residues. Germline CDR1 reads SEHNR; CDR2 reads FQNEAQ (reference sequence). V was pared by 5 bases and J by 4 bases, with 11 bases between. The CDR3 reads CASSHRGGTEAFF. In nucleotides, the CDR3 is TGTGCCAGCAGCCACCGGGGGGGCACTGAAGCTTTCTTT.

This rearrangement joins TRBV4-1 to TRBJ2-3, with 7 bases identical to TRBD2. CDR3 size: 14 residues. The trim removed 4 bases at V and 4 bases at J, leaving 5 bases unmatched. The germline gives CDR1 MGHRA, CDR2 YSYEKL. The CDR3 DNA is TGCGCCAGCAGCCCTCGACTAGCAGCAGATACGCAGTATTTT. This sequence encodes CASSPRLAADTQYF.

The chain is built from TRBV6-5 and TRBJ2-1; D gene unclear. This CDR3 spans 15 amino acids. V was cut by 0 bases and J by 0 bases, with 6 bases left in between. Germline V CDR1 and CDR2: MNHEY, SVGAGI. CDR3 loop: CASSYSSSSYNEQFF. In DNA form, the CDR3 reads TGTGCCAGCAGTTACTCGAGTAGCTCCTACAATGAGCAGTTCTTC.

The genes are TRBV5-1 and TRBJ1-5; no definite D call. V dropped 0 bases and J dropped 4 bases, with 11 bases sitting between them. This CDR3 contains 15 residues. Per the germline V gene, CDR1 is SGHRS and CDR2 is YFSETQ. CDR3 region: CASSLGWGGNQPQHF. The CDR3 DNA follows: TGCGCCAGCAGCTTGGGATGGGGTGGAAATCAGCCCCAGCATTTT.

This clone appeared once. This chain joins TRBV11-3 and TRBJ1-5, with unresolved D. Trimming pared 0 bases from V and 7 bases from J, leaving 13 bases between. The CDR3 consists of 15 residues. CDR1 is SGHNT, CDR2 YENEEA, per germline. As DNA, the CDR3 is TGTGCCAGCAGCTTAGATGTAGGGCTTCAACAGCCCCAGCATTTT. This translates into CASSLDVGLQQPQHF.

The genes are TRBV9 and TRBJ2-3, with 8 bases that match TRBD2. The CDR3 runs to 15 residues. V gave up 2 bases and J gave up 1 base; unmatched junction bases: 3. The germline V gene encodes CDR1 SGDLS and CDR2 YYNGEE. As DNA, the CDR3 is TGTGCCAGCAGCGTCATAGCGGGGCGCACAGATACGCAGTATTTT. This codes for CASSVIAGRTDTQYF.

The chain is built from TRBV5-6 and TRBJ2-7; 10 nucleotides line up with TRBD2. V lost 0 bases and J lost 4; bases outside the gene matches: 7. The CDR3 length is 16 residues. Germline assignment: CDR1 SGHDT and CDR2 YYEEEE. CDR3 loop: CASSLGSGGVGYEQYF. The CDR3 nucleotides are TGTGCCAGCAGCTTGGGAAGCGGGGGGGTAGGTTACGAGCAGTACTTC.

The genes are TRBV5-5 and TRBJ1-6, with no clear D. Germline assignment: CDR1 SGHKS and CDR2 YYEKEE (reference sequence). The germline V and J ends were trimmed by 2 bases and 10 bases, with 10 bases remaining between them. The CDR3 extends over 13 amino acids. CDR3 sequence reads: CASSLVPGSPLHF. The CDR3 coding sequence is TGTGCCAGCAGCTTAGTGCCGGGCTCACCCCTCCACTTT.

The J gene is TRBJ1-5, the V gene TRBV2; TRBD1 might be the D (5 bases). This CDR3 has 14 amino acids. V lost 4 bases to trimming and J lost 3 bases, with 10 bases between them. CDR1 is SNHLY and CDR2 is FYNNEI in the germline V gene. CDR3 nucleotide sequence: TGTGCCAGCAGTGTAAGGGGAGCCAATCAGCCCCAGCATTTT. This sequence encodes CASSVRGANQPQHF.

Comments on this clone: At the DNA level, this CDR3 is encoded by other sequences in the same sample as well. The V and J genes are TRBV5-1 and TRBJ2-1; possibly TRBD2 for D (7 bases). Trimming took off 4 bases at V and 5 bases at J, with 19 bases between the two ends. CDR1 and CDR2 from the germline V gene are SGHRS and YFSETQ. The CDR3 is made up of 16 amino acids. CDR3: CASSGLGGHKNNEQFF. In DNA form, the CDR3 reads TGCGCCAGCAGCGGGTTGGGGGGGCATAAAAACAATGAGCAGTTCTTC.

The V and J genes are TRBV7-6 and TRBJ1-2, with D unresolved. CDR1 SGHVS and CDR2 FNYEAQ come from the germline V gene. The CDR3 sequence is 11 residues long. V was pared by 1 base and J by 6 bases, with 3 bases between. CDR3 sequence reads: CASSLGDGYTF. The DNA of the CDR3 is TGTGCCAGCAGCTTAGGGGATGGCTACACCTTC.

V gene TRBV9 combines with J gene TRBJ2-1; D tentatively fits TRBD1 or TRBD2 (5 bases each). CDR1 is SGDLS and CDR2 is YYNGEE in the germline V gene. CDR3 size: 16 residues. The V end was cut by 1 base, the J end by 2 bases, with 13 bases between. CDR3 in amino acids: CASSVSVQGAYNEQFF. CDR3 nucleotides: TGTGCCAGCAGCGTATCTGTCCAGGGAGCCTACAATGAGCAGTTCTTC. Full variable domain (missing parts from reference TRBV9 and TRBJ2-1): DSGVTQTPKHLITATGQRVTLRCSPRSGDLSVYWYQQSLDQGLQFLIQYYNGEERAKGNILERFSAQQFPDLHSELNLSSLELGDSALYFCASSVSVQGAYNEQFFGPGTRLTVL.

The rearrangement links TRBV13 to TRBJ2-4; unclear D gene. Trimming stripped 0 bases from V and 0 bases from J, with 12 bases between. The CDR3 extends over 17 amino acids. Germline CDR1 PRHDT, CDR2 FYEKMQ (reference sequence). CDR3 sequence (DNA): TGTGCCAGCAGCTTAGGCCTAAGCGAGTCAGCCAAAAACATTCAGTACTTC. It yields the protein CASSLGLSESAKNIQYF.

CDR3: CASSLGGGRQFF. CDR3 in DNA: TGTGCCAGCAGCTTGGGCGGGGGAAGGCAGTTCTTC. The chain joins TRBV5-6 to TRBJ2-1, with 7 positions matching TRBD2. V gave up 0 bases and J gave up 12 bases; unmatched junction bases: 3. This CDR3 has 12 residues. CDR1 and CDR2 from the germline V gene are SGHDT and YYEEEE.

The chain has TRBV11-2 and TRBJ2-1; TRBD2 matches 11 bases. Germline CDR1 and CDR2: SGHAT and FQNNGV. The CDR3 is 17 amino acids. V lost 5 bases and J lost 4; bases outside the gene matches: 10. The CDR3 here is CASSPLLGLAAYNEQFF. CDR3 nucleotide sequence: TGTGCCAGCAGCCCCCTGTTGGGACTAGCGGCATACAATGAGCAGTTCTTC.

By frequency in the sample, this clone is medium-sized (0.01 to 0.1%). This chain uses TRBV28 with TRBJ2-5, with 7 bases identical to TRBD2. After removal of 6 bases from V and 2 bases from J, the junction contained 6 bases not matched to a gene. Germline assignment: CDR1 MDHEN and CDR2 SYDVKM. This CDR3 is 14 amino acids long. The CDR3 nucleotides are TGTGCCAGCAGACCAGGACTAGTTCAAGAGACCCAGTACTTC. It translates to CASRPGLVQETQYF.

This clone is medium-sized. The V call is TRBV6-1, the J call TRBJ2-3; 8 nucleotides match TRBD2. Unmatched junction bases numbered 10, after V lost 2 bases and J lost 6 bases. The CDR3 runs 16 residues. Per the germline V gene, CDR1 is MNHNS and CDR2 is SASEGT. CDR3 loop: CASSELGGGPQDTQYF. The CDR3 region has the DNA TGTGCCAGCAGTGAACTGGGCGGGGGGCCGCAGGATACGCAGTATTTT.

CDR3 DNA sequence: TGTGCCAGCAGCCCCGAGGGGCTAGCGGGGGTCTACGAGCAGTACTTC. This sequence encodes CASSPEGLAGVYEQYF. The genes are TRBV7-3 and TRBJ2-7; TRBD2 matches at 10 bases. CDR3 length: 16 amino acids. Losses at the gene ends were 5 bases for V and 3 bases for J; bases not matched to a gene: 10. Germline CDR1 is SGHTA and CDR2 is FQGTGA.

The V call is TRBV1, the J call TRBJ1-2. TRBV1 is given as a pseudogene. CDR3 size: 17 residues. The CDR3 coding sequence is TGCACCAGCAGTGAACACACGTTTCGGAGCGTCGACTATGGCTACACCTTC. Its translation: CTSSEHTFRSVDYGYTF.